Presented here are 15 T cell receptor beta chains from one specimen sequenced in a study of cytomegalovirus exposure and HLA in healthy donors. Researchers ran the PCR with 60 Vbeta and 13 Jbeta primers. Only in-frame clones appear in the TCRdb table, and some are missing; sequencing was by immunoSEQ multiplex PCR. The repertoire has 140,000 or so clones, 74% of them found once; the top ten carry roughly 4.5%. Source material: PBMCs. These receptors all stem from a man between 18 and 35 years old in good health and CMV-seropositive.

To note about this clone: Compared with germline, one end of the junction differs, possibly owing to a read error. V and J are TRBV6-6 and TRBJ2-7, with 10 positions matching TRBD1. CDR3 length: 14 amino acids. Germline V gives CDR1 MNHNY, CDR2 SVGAGI (reference sequence). The CDR3 loop is CASSTGGVSNEQYF. Here the CDR3 DNA reads TGTGCCAGCTCGACAGGGGGCGTCTCCAACGAGCAGTACTTC.

This CDR3 reads CASSFGGGPTQYF. In DNA form, the CDR3 reads TGTGCCAGCAGCTTCGGCGGGGGGCCTACCCAGTACTTC. J is TRBJ2-5 and V is TRBV7-9; 8 bases line up with TRBD2. Trimming cost V 3 bases and J 8 bases; bases outside gene matches: 5. This CDR3 has 13 amino acids. Germline CDR1 SEHNR, CDR2 FQNEAQ (reference sequence).

This rearrangement joins TRBV25-1 to TRBJ2-1, with D perhaps TRBD2 (7 bases). V lost 2 bases and J lost 3, with 14 bases in between. CDR1 is MGHDK, CDR2 SYGVNS, per germline. The CDR3 loop spans 16 amino acids. This chain's CDR3 is CASSEPGGTHYNEQFF. The CDR3 nucleotides read TGTGCCAGCAGTGAACCGGGGGGCACTCACTACAATGAGCAGTTCTTC. Variable domain in full (rest from reference TRBV25-1 and TRBJ2-1): EADIYQTPRYLVIGTGKKITLECSQTMGHDKMYWYQQDPGMELHLIHYSYGVNSTEKGDLSSESTVSRIRTEHFPLTLESARPSHTSQYLCASSEPGGTHYNEQFFGPGTRLTVL.

This chain joins TRBV6-5 and TRBJ1-3, with 7 bases aligning to TRBD1. Germline trimming cut 6 bases from V and 0 bases from J; bases unmatched to any gene: 5. Germline assignment: CDR1 MNHEY and CDR2 SVGAGI. CDR3 length: 15 residues. The CDR3 nucleotides read TGTGCCAGCAGGCCCCCAGGGGGCTCTGGAAACACCATATATTTT. Its translation: CASRPPGGSGNTIYF.

The J gene is TRBJ1-2, the V gene TRBV30; D gene uncertain. Germline V gene lookup returns CDR1 GTSNPN and CDR2 SVGIG (reference sequence). This CDR3 region has 14 residues. Trimming pared 1 base from V and 8 bases from J, leaving 17 bases between. The CDR3 is CAWSETGVSLGYTF. Written as DNA, the CDR3 is TGTGCCTGGAGTGAAACCGGGGTTTCCCTGGGCTACACCTTC.

In nucleotides, the CDR3 is TGTGCCACCTCACCGGGACAGGGTCCCTACGAGCAGTACTTC. Its protein is CATSPGQGPYEQYF. V gene TRBV15 combines with J gene TRBJ2-7; TRBD1 aligns across 9 bases. The trim removed 8 bases at V and 2 bases at J, leaving 7 bases unmatched. The CDR3 extends over 14 amino acids. Germline CDR1 reads LNHNV; CDR2 reads YYDKDF (reference sequence). The full variable domain, rest sourced from reference TRBV15 and TRBJ2-7, is DAMVIQNPRYQVTQFGKPVTLSCSQTLNHNVMYWYQQKSSQAPKLLFHYYDKDFNNEADTPDNFQSRRPNTSFCFLDIRSPGLGDTAMYLCATSPGQGPYEQYFGPGTRLTVT.

The V and J genes are TRBV18 and TRBJ1-5; D is unresolved. The germline V gene encodes CDR1 KGHSH and CDR2 LQKENI. The V gene lost 3 bases and the J gene lost 4 bases, with 13 bases spanning the gap. This CDR3 has 15 residues. CDR3 nucleotides: TGTGCCAGCTCACCGCCCGGGGATTTGAATCAGCCCCAGCATTTT. Amino acid sequence: CASSPPGDLNQPQHF.

The genes are TRBV7-3 and TRBJ2-2; 7 bases align to TRBD2. The germline V gene has CDR1 SGHTA and CDR2 FQGTGA. V was clipped by 5 bases and J by 8 bases; unmatched bases: 14. This CDR3 comprises 16 residues. CDR3 coding DNA: TGTGCCAGCAGCCCGAGGGGCGGGAGAGATAAGGGGGAGCTGTTTTTT. Protein product: CASSPRGGRDKGELFF.

This clone was detected only a few times. The CDR3 is CASSPPGQKETQYF. CDR3 DNA sequence: TGTGCCAGCTCACCCCCCGGACAAAAAGAGACCCAGTACTTC. The chain couples TRBV18 to TRBJ2-5; D is possibly TRBD1 (5 bases). From germline, CDR1 is KGHSH and CDR2 LQKENI. This CDR3 spans 14 amino acids. Between the trimmed V and J ends, which lost 3 bases and 3 bases, there was a span of 11 bases.

The gene calls are TRBV9 and TRBJ2-2, with D perhaps TRBD2 (5 bases). Germline CDR1 is SGDLS and CDR2 is YYNGEE. V was cut by 6 bases and J by 4 bases, with 13 bases left in between. The CDR3 sequence is 14 residues long. The CDR3 DNA is TGTGCCAGCACCCAGTTCGAGGGCACCGGGGAGCTGTTTTTT. This gives the protein CASTQFEGTGELFF.

The chain employs TRBV9 and TRBJ2-5; TRBD1 matches at 9 bases. Germline CDR1 SGDLS, CDR2 YYNGEE. The CDR3 consists of 14 residues. The V segment lost 0 bases and the J segment 6 bases; nucleotides outside the gene matches: 3. As DNA, the CDR3 is TGTGCCAGCAGCGTAGCACAGGGGGCGCAGACCCAGTACTTC. Protein sequence: CASSVAQGAQTQYF.

The J gene is TRBJ2-3, the V gene TRBV2; no firm D call. The length of the CDR3 is 16 residues. Germline CDR1 SNHLY, CDR2 FYNNEI. Trimming removed 6 bases at V and 0 bases at J, with 16 bases between. CDR3 DNA: TGTGCCAGCAGCCAACCCCCCCGCGGTAGCACAGATACGCAGTATTTT. Translated, it gives CASSQPPRGSTDTQYF.

This chain joins TRBV7-9 and TRBJ1-5, with D perhaps matching TRBD1 (6 bases). The CDR3 contains 16 residues. V lost 1 base to trimming and J lost 5 bases, with 15 bases between them. Per germline, CDR1 SEHNR and CDR2 FQNEAQ (reference sequence). CDR3: CASSLGGRGWYQPQHF. The CDR3 DNA sequence: TGTGCCAGCAGCTTAGGTGGCAGGGGCTGGTATCAGCCCCAGCATTTT. The full variable domain, in which reference TRBV7-9 and TRBJ1-5 provide the parts outside the CDR3, is DTGVSQNPRHKITKRGQNVTFRCDPISEHNRLYWYRQTLGQGPEFLTYFQNEAQLEKSRLLSDRFSAERPKGSFSTLEIQRTEQGDSAMYLCASSLGGRGWYQPQHFGDGTRLSIL.

The chain couples TRBV2 to TRBJ2-6; 8 bases are a match to TRBD1. The CDR3 totals 14 residues. CDR1 is SNHLY, CDR2 FYNNEI, per germline. V gave up 9 bases and J gave up 4 bases; unmatched junction bases: 5. This chain's CDR3 is CASSDRAGANVLTF. CDR3 sequence (DNA): TGTGCCAGTTCGGACAGGGCCGGGGCCAACGTCCTGACTTTC.

This clone was picked up a small number of times. This rearrangement joins TRBV27 to TRBJ2-5; 9 bases align to TRBD2. The CDR3 covers 17 residues. Germline lookup yields CDR1 MNHEY and CDR2 SMNVEV (reference sequence). The ends lost 5 bases at V and 10 bases at J; junction bases unmatched: 20. The DNA for the CDR3 is TGTGCCAGCAGTCTAACCCCCCTTAGCGGGAGATCTCTCGGCCAGTACTTC. Translating gives CASSLTPLSGRSLGQYF.